This TCR beta chain emerged from a study of blood T cell repertoires in COVID-19. Using immunoSEQ multiplex PCR, the repertoire was profiled, and TCRdb retains in-frame clones only, with some absent. The table lists some 320,000 clones, roughly 90% of them singletons. Trimming took 9 bases from V and 0 from J, leaving 5 bases between them. CDR3 size: 11 residues. The germline gives CDR1 MNHEY, CDR2 SVGAGI. The chain employs TRBV6-5 and TRBJ1-1; unclear D gene. This TCR derives from a young woman who had been exposed to COVID-19. Input material: PBMCs or T cells enriched from blood (not recorded which). DNA of the CDR3: TGTGCCAGTACTTTGAACACTGAAGCTTTCTTT. The encoded protein is CASTLNTEAFF.